This T cell receptor (beta chain) was sequenced in a study of CD4 T cells in relation to SARS-CoV-2 and coronaviruses. Study-wide background: ViraFEST: approximately nine-day antigen culture of PBMCs, then TCR beta CDR3 sequencing. The HLA restriction of the shared crossreactive spike epitopes was mapped.

Cryopreserved PBMCs were CD4-enriched, then split into naive and memory cells. Sorted naive or memory CD4+ cells met CEF peptides for 9 to 11 days. CDR1 and CDR2 from the germline V gene are GTSNPN and SVGIG (reference sequence). Trimming took off 3 bases at V and 4 bases at J, with 13 bases between the two ends. The length of the CDR3 is 13 residues. Clones were sequenced by immunoSEQ multiplex PCR, and TCRdb holds only the in-frame ones, with some missing. The data show about 35,000 clones, about four fifths seen once. Points on this clone: Its antigen is unknown.

This clonotype was sampled from an adult with COVID-19. Source material: naive CD4+ T cells from PBMCs, cultured in vitro. As for subset: naive CD4+ T cells isolated by negative enrichment. This rearrangement joins TRBV30 to TRBJ2-7, with D unclear. The CDR3 region has the DNA TGTGCCTGGAGCGCGCAGAATGGGTACGAGCAGTACTTC. This translates into CAWSAQNGYEQYF.